Each of the 25 T cell receptor beta chains below was sequenced from the same sample in a study of cytomegalovirus exposure and HLA in healthy donors. Method: immunoSEQ multiplex PCR; TCRdb's copy keeps in-frame clones and lacks some. Here the sample spans more than 90,000 clones, roughly 92% being singletons. Sequencing was carried out using PBMCs. These receptor sequences come from a young woman in good health and CMV-seropositive.

The chain recombines TRBV6-1 with TRBJ2-2, with TRBD1 matching 10 bases. CDR1 and CDR2 from the germline V gene are MNHNS and SASEGT. Trimming removed 6 bases from V and 1 base from J; junction bases left unmatched: 2. The CDR3 consists of 15 residues. The CDR3 DNA is TGTGCCAGCAGCCGGGACAGGGGGAACACCGGGGAGCTGTTTTTT. Residues: CASSRDRGNTGELFF.

V gene TRBV6-5 combines with J gene TRBJ2-5, with D possibly matching TRBD1 (5 bases). Germline CDR1 reads MNHEY; CDR2 reads SVGAGI. V shed 2 bases and J shed 3 bases, with 10 bases lying between them. The length of the CDR3 is 14 residues. CDR3 amino acids: CASSYNGAKETQYF. CDR3 in DNA: TGTGCCAGCAGTTACAATGGGGCCAAAGAGACCCAGTACTTC.

The chain recombines TRBV4-3 with TRBJ2-7; 8 bases align to TRBD2. This CDR3 contains 14 residues. J was trimmed by 1 base and V by 2 bases; bases with no gene match: 1. CDR1 is LGHNA, CDR2 YSLEER, per germline. In nucleotides, the CDR3 is TGCGCCAGCAGCCAAACTAGCGGATCCTACGAGCAGTACTTC. Translation: CASSQTSGSYEQYF.

The CDR3 nucleotides are TGTGCCAGCTCACCAGGACAGGGGCGAGGCTACACCTTC. Protein: CASSPGQGRGYTF. The rearrangement uses TRBV18 and TRBJ1-2; TRBD1 matches at 9 bases. The CDR3 extends over 13 amino acids. The V gene's germline CDR1 is KGHSH and CDR2 LQKENI. V lost 2 bases, J lost 8 bases, and 3 bases stayed unmatched.

The V gene is TRBV19, the J gene TRBJ1-2; TRBD1 matches 7 bases. The germline gives CDR1 LNHDA, CDR2 SQIVND (reference sequence). V shed 5 bases and J 4 bases; nucleotides not matched to a gene: 16. The CDR3 is made up of 17 amino acids. The CDR3 coding sequence is TGTGCCAGTAGTCCCCGGGACAGAGTCGGCGGAATCTATGGCTACACCTTC. Translated, it gives CASSPRDRVGGIYGYTF.

The chain has TRBV2 and TRBJ2-7; possibly TRBD1 for D (6 bases). V shed 6 bases and J shed 2 bases, with 14 bases lying between them. CDR3 size: 14 residues. The germline CDR1 and CDR2 sequences are SNHLY and FYNNEI. The CDR3 reads CASRYGQLTYEQYF. DNA of the CDR3: TGTGCCAGCAGGTACGGACAGCTTACCTACGAGCAGTACTTC.

This chain joins TRBV6-1 and TRBJ1-1; D is ambiguous. V lost 7 bases, J lost 4 bases, and 13 bases lay in between. The CDR3 totals 13 residues. Germline V gene lookup returns CDR1 MNHNS and CDR2 SASEGT. CDR3 amino acids: CASNPSGGTEAFF. The CDR3 DNA is TGTGCCAGCAACCCGAGCGGAGGCACTGAAGCTTTCTTT.

The V and J genes are TRBV28 and TRBJ2-1; 7 bases line up with TRBD1. The ends lost 6 bases at V and 4 bases at J; junction bases unmatched: 12. CDR3 size: 16 residues. CDR1 MDHEN and CDR2 SYDVKM come from the germline V gene. The CDR3 loop is CASRFSGGKAYNEQFF. As DNA, the CDR3 is TGTGCCAGCAGATTTTCAGGGGGAAAGGCGTACAATGAGCAGTTCTTC. The full variable domain, completed using reference TRBV28 and TRBJ2-1, is DVKVTQSSRYLVKRTGEKVFLECVQDMDHENMFWYRQDPGLGLRLIYFSYDVKMKEKGDIPEGYSVSREKKERFSLILESASTNQTSMYLCASRFSGGKAYNEQFFGPGTRLTVL.

In DNA, the CDR3 is TGCGCCAGCAGCGTGGACAGGGGTCTTGCTGAGCAGTTCTTC. This sequence encodes CASSVDRGLAEQFF. The chain links TRBV5-1 to TRBJ2-1; TRBD1 agrees at 9 bases. Germline loops: CDR1 SGHRS, CDR2 YFSETQ. CDR3 length: 14 amino acids. V lost 4 bases, J lost 9 bases, and 8 bases stayed unmatched.

The chain recombines TRBV9 with TRBJ2-1; the match to TRBD1 covers 7 bases. V trimming: 0 bases; J trimming: 8 bases; junction bases outside the gene matches: 8. From germline, CDR1 is SGDLS and CDR2 YYNGEE. The CDR3 is 15 residues long. The CDR3: CASSVGQGLNYEQFF. The CDR3 DNA sequence: TGTGCCAGCAGCGTAGGACAGGGTTTAAACTATGAGCAGTTCTTC.

The V and J genes are TRBV4-3 and TRBJ2-1; no firm D call. V gave up 1 base and J gave up 6 bases, with 7 bases separating them. The CDR3 covers 13 residues. Germline V CDR1 and CDR2: LGHNA, YSLEER. The DNA of the CDR3 is TGCGCCAGCAGCCAAGGGGTAGCCAATGAGCAGTTCTTC. Its protein is CASSQGVANEQFF.

This chain uses TRBV4-1 with TRBJ2-3; 9 bases are a match to TRBD2. This CDR3 contains 15 residues. Germline V gives CDR1 MGHRA, CDR2 YSYEKL. Trimming removed 5 bases from V and 4 bases from J; junction bases left unmatched: 7. CDR3 sequence reads: CASSTHSGSPDTQYF. The CDR3 DNA is TGCGCCAGCAGCACGCATAGCGGGAGTCCAGATACGCAGTATTTT.

The chain links TRBV19 to TRBJ2-3, with a tentative D call TRBD1 (5 bases). This CDR3 contains 17 residues. CDR1 is LNHDA, CDR2 SQIVND, per germline (reference sequence). Trimming stripped 2 bases from V and 1 base from J, with 16 bases between. In DNA form, the CDR3 reads TGTGCCAGTAGTATATCCACTACACACAGGCGCACAGATACGCAGTATTTT. It specifies CASSISTTHRRTDTQYF.

This chain joins TRBV11-2 and TRBJ2-1, with TRBD2 matching 7 bases. Germline V CDR1 and CDR2: SGHAT, FQNNGV. There are 14 residues in the CDR3. Trimming took 1 base from V and 7 from J; bases not matched to a gene: 4. The CDR3 here is CASSLGIGRNEQFF. CDR3 DNA sequence: TGTGCCAGCAGCTTAGGCATCGGGAGGAATGAGCAGTTCTTC.

The chain employs TRBV11-3 and TRBJ2-1; D ambiguous. Germline V gene data show CDR1 as SGHNT and CDR2 as YENEEA. The CDR3 is made up of 13 amino acids. The germline V and J ends were trimmed by 0 bases and 9 bases, with 9 bases remaining between them. For the CDR3, the DNA is TGTGCCAGCAGCTTAGATCAGGTCACTGAGCAGTTCTTC. The encoded protein is CASSLDQVTEQFF. Full variable domain (missing parts from reference TRBV11-3 and TRBJ2-1): EAGVVQSPRYKIIEKKQPVAFWCNPISGHNTLYWYLQNLGQGPELLIRYENEEAVDDSQLPKDRFSAERLKGVDSTLKIQPAELGDSAVYLCASSLDQVTEQFFGPGTRLTVL.

The chain is built from TRBV19 and TRBJ2-5, with D tentatively TRBD2 (7 bases). Germline assignment: CDR1 LNHDA and CDR2 SQIVND (reference sequence). V lost 7 bases and J 2 bases, leaving 14 bases between the germline ends. The CDR3 totals 14 residues. The CDR3 DNA reads TGTGCCAGTACCCGAGGGGGGGAACAAGAGACCCAGTACTTC. Its translation: CASTRGGEQETQYF.

This chain connects TRBV5-1 to TRBJ2-2, with TRBD1 identical over 9 bases. With V trimmed by 3 bases and J by 3 bases, 9 bases remained unmatched. The CDR3 spans 17 residues. The germline V gene encodes CDR1 SGHRS and CDR2 YFSETQ. The CDR3 region has the DNA TGCGCCAGCAGCTCGTACAGGGGGCTTATGGACACCGGGGAGCTGTTTTTT. Its translation is CASSSYRGLMDTGELFF.

The chain combines TRBV9 with TRBJ2-1, with 7 bases identical to TRBD2. The V segment lost 0 bases and the J segment 3 bases; nucleotides outside the gene matches: 9. CDR1 and CDR2 from the germline V gene are SGDLS and YYNGEE. The CDR3 sequence is 17 residues long. This CDR3 reads CASSVGLFGGSYNEQFF. Here the CDR3 DNA reads TGTGCCAGCAGCGTAGGTCTTTTTGGCGGGAGCTACAATGAGCAGTTCTTC.

This clone was counted a few times. The rearrangement joins TRBV4-3 to TRBJ2-7, with no clear D. The CDR3 runs to 15 residues. Trimming stripped 0 bases from V and 2 bases from J, with 11 bases between. The germline V gene encodes CDR1 LGHNA and CDR2 YSLEER. CDR3: CASSQEGQVAYEQYF. The DNA of the CDR3 is TGCGCCAGCAGCCAAGAAGGCCAGGTAGCCTACGAGCAGTACTTC.

The chain's CDR3 is CAYVGQPLSGNTIYF. The CDR3 region has the DNA TGTGCCTACGTCGGACAGCCACTCTCTGGAAACACCATATATTTT. The chain uses TRBV30 and TRBJ1-3, with D possibly TRBD1 on 6 matching bases. Trimming stripped 7 bases from V and 0 bases from J, with 16 bases between. The CDR3 runs to 15 residues. Germline V lookup: CDR1 GTSNPN, CDR2 SVGIG (reference sequence).

This chain uses TRBV30 with TRBJ2-2, with D maybe TRBD1 (5 bases). Between the trimmed V and J ends, which lost 5 bases and 0 bases, there was a span of 10 bases. Germline CDR1 reads GTSNPN; CDR2 reads SVGIG (reference sequence). The CDR3 contains 14 residues. The CDR3 loop reads CAWQGFANTGELFF. The DNA of the CDR3 is TGTGCCTGGCAGGGCTTTGCGAACACCGGGGAGCTGTTTTTT.

The V call is TRBV30, the J call TRBJ2-1; 8 bases align to TRBD2. There are 16 residues in the CDR3. Germline V CDR1 and CDR2: GTSNPN, SVGIG (reference sequence). With V trimmed by 3 bases and J by 3 bases, 10 bases remained unmatched. The CDR3 reads CAWRKEAAGDYNEQFF. The CDR3 bases are TGTGCCTGGAGGAAGGAAGCAGCGGGAGACTACAATGAGCAGTTCTTC.

The chain carries TRBV18 and TRBJ1-3, with D possibly matching TRBD1 (5 bases). CDR1 is KGHSH, CDR2 LQKENI, per germline. The CDR3 runs 16 residues. V was clipped by 0 bases and J by 2 bases, with 11 bases between them. This CDR3 reads CASSPPTRGTGNTIYF. For the CDR3, the DNA is TGTGCCAGCTCACCACCTACCCGGGGGACTGGAAACACCATATATTTT. The entire variable domain, with the rest obtained from reference TRBV18 and TRBJ1-3, is as follows: NAGVMQNPRHLVRRRGQEARLRCSPMKGHSHVYWYRQLPEEGLKFMVYLQKENIIDESGMPKERFSAEFPKEGPSILRIQQVVRGDSAAYFCASSPPTRGTGNTIYFGEGSWLTVV.

J is TRBJ1-4 and V is TRBV6-1; D gene unclear. The CDR3 spans 12 residues. V lost 2 bases to trimming and J lost 8 bases, with 6 bases between them. The germline CDR1 and CDR2 sequences are MNHNS and SASEGT. As DNA, the CDR3 is TGTGCCAGCAGTGAACGGTTGGAAAAACTGTTTTTT. Protein: CASSERLEKLFF.

This clone was counted once. This chain connects TRBV5-1 to TRBJ2-2; tentative D call: TRBD2 (5 bases). This CDR3 region has 15 residues. V gave up 0 bases and J gave up 7 bases, with 13 bases separating them. The V gene's germline CDR1 is SGHRS and CDR2 YFSETQ. The CDR3 protein is CASSLVVGDGGELFF. DNA of the CDR3: TGCGCCAGCAGCTTGGTGGTGGGAGACGGCGGGGAGCTGTTTTTT.